This T cell receptor beta chain was captured in a study of CD8+ T cells in alopecia areata. About the research overall: Treatment comprised oral tofacitinib, 5 to 10 mg twice daily, in treated patients.

Study outcomes and limitations: Lesional tissue from the scalp (especially in alopecia totalis/universalis) showed higher clonality than normal scalp. Tofacitinib significantly brought down scalp clonality and expanded CD8+ clones among top 100.

Germline V gene data show CDR1 as SGDLS and CDR2 as YYNGEE. This CDR3 spans 15 amino acids. V lost 3 bases and J lost 8; bases outside the gene matches: 8. Treatment denoted: oral pan-JAK inhibitor, 5-10 mg twice daily. A word on this clone: What it binds is not known.

The authors extracted RNA and reverse transcribed it into cDNA as the sequencing template. Using immunoSEQ multiplex PCR, the repertoire was profiled, and TCRdb retains in-frame clones only, with some absent. The sample comprises fewer than 200,000 clones, 58% of which are singletons, and 10% to 15% rests with the top ten. This sequence was found in a human donor with alopecia areata. The sample was CD8+ T cells sorted from blood, taken at week 24, from a patient treated with tofacitinib. The rearrangement links TRBV9 to TRBJ2-1; 10 bases agree with TRBD2. CDR3 nucleotide sequence: TGTGCCAGCAGCGAGAGCGGGGGGGCCCAACATGAGCAGTTCTTC. The encoded protein is CASSESGGAQHEQFF.